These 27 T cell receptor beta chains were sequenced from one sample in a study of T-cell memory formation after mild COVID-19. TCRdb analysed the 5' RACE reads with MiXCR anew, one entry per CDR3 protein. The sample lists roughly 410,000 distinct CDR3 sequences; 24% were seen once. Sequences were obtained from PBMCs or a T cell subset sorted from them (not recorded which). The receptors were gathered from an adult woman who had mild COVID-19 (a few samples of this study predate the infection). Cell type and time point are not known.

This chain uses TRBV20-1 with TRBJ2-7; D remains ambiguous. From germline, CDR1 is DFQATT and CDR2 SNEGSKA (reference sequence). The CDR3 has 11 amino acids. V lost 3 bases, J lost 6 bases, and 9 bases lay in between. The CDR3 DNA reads TGCAGTGCTAGTGTGTGGACCGAGCAGTACTTC. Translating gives CSASVWTEQYF.

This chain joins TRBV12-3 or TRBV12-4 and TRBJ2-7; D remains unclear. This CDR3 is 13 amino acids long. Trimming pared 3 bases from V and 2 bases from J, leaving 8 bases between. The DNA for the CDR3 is TGTGCCAGCAGTTTCGCAGGAACCTACGAGCAGTACTTC. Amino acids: CASSFAGTYEQYF.

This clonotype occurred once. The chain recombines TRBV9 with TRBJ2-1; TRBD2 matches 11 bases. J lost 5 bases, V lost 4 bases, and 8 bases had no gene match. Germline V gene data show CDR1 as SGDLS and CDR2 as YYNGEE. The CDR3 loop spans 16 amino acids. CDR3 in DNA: TGTGCCAGCAGCCGCATAGCGGGAGGGCTGAACAATGAGCAGTTCTTC. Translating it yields CASSRIAGGLNNEQFF.

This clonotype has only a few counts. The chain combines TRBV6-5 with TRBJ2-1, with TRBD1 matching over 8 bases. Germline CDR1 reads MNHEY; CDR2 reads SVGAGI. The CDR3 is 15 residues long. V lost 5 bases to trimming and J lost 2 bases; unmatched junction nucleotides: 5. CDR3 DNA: TGTGCCAGCAGTCCCAGGGGGCTAACCTACAATGAGCAGTTCTTC. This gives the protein CASSPRGLTYNEQFF.

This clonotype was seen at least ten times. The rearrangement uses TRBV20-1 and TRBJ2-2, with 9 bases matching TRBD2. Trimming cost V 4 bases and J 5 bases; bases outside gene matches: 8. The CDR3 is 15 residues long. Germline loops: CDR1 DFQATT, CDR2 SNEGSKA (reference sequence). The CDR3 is CSAKDSGRGTGELFF. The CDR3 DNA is TGCAGTGCTAAAGATAGCGGGAGAGGAACCGGGGAGCTGTTTTTT.

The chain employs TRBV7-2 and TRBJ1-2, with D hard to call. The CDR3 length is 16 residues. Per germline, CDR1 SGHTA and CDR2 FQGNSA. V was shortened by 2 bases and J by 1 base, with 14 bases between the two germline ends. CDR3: CASSLNQVSVNYGYTF. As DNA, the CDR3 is TGTGCCAGCAGCTTAAATCAGGTCAGCGTTAACTATGGCTACACCTTC. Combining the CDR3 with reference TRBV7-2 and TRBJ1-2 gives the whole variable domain GAGVSQSPSNKVTEKGKDVELRCDPISGHTALYWYRQSLGQGLEFLIYFQGNSAPDKSGLPSDRFSAERTGGSVSTLTIQRTQQEDSAVYLCASSLNQVSVNYGYTFGSGTRLTVV.

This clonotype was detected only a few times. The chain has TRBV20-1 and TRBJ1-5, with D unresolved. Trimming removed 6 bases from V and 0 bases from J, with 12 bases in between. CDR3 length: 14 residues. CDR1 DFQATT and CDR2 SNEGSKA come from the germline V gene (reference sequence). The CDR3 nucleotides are TGCAGTGCAAGGGCGGCCTATAGCAATCAGCCCCAGCATTTT. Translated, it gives CSARAAYSNQPQHF.

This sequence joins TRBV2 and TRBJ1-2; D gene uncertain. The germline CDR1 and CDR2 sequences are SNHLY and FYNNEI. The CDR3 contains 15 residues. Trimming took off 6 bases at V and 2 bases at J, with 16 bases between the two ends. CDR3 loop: CASRRENLLNYGYTF. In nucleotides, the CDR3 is TGTGCCAGCAGGAGAGAGAATCTACTCAACTATGGCTACACCTTC. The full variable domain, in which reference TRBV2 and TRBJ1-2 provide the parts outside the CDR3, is EPEVTQTPSHQVTQMGQEVILRCVPISNHLYFYWYRQILGQKVEFLVSFYNNEISEKSEIFDDQFSVERPDGSNFTLKIRSTKLEDSAMYFCASRRENLLNYGYTFGSGTRLTVV.

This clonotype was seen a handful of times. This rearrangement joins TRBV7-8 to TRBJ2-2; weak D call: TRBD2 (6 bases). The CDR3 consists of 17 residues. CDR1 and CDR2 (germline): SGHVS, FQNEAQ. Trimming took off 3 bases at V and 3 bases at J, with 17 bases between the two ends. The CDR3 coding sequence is TGTGCCAGCAGCTTTCCCCGTCTAGGGGAGGACACCGGGGAGCTGTTTTTT. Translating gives CASSFPRLGEDTGELFF.

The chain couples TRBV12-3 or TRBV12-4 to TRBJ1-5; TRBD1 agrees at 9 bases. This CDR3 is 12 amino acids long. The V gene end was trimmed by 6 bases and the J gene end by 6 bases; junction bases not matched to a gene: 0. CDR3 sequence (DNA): TGTGCCAGCAGACAGGGGGCTCAGCCCCAGCATTTT. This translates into CASRQGAQPQHF.

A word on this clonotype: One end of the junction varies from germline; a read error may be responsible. In nucleotides, the CDR3 is TGTGCCAGCAGTTTACGGAGGGACAGATTTAACTATGGCTACTCCTTC. Its protein product is CASSLRRDRFNYGYSF. The chain is built from TRBV12-3 or TRBV12-4 and TRBJ1-2; 7 positions match TRBD1. The CDR3 runs to 16 residues.

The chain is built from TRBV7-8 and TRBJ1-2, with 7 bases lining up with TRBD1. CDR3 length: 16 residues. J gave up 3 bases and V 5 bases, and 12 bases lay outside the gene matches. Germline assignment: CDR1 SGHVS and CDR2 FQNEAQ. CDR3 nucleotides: TGTGCCAGCAGCAAAACCCGGGACAGAACCGACTATGGCTACACCTTC. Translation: CASSKTRDRTDYGYTF.

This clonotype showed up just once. CDR3: CASSAGGGDEQYF. The CDR3 region has the DNA TGTGCCAGCAGCGCCGGGGGTGGGGACGAGCAGTACTTC. This chain uses TRBV9 with TRBJ2-7; D is possibly TRBD2 (6 bases). The CDR3 runs to 13 residues. The germline V and J ends were trimmed by 3 bases and 5 bases, with 12 bases remaining between them. Germline CDR1 SGDLS, CDR2 YYNGEE.

DNA for the CDR3: TGTGCCAGCAGTTTAGGGGATTCCCGCGCAGATACGCAGTATTTT. Protein product: CASSLGDSRADTQYF. The V and J genes are TRBV12-3 or TRBV12-4 and TRBJ2-3; no definite D call. Trimming pared 1 base from V and 4 bases from J, leaving 12 bases between. CDR3 length: 15 amino acids.

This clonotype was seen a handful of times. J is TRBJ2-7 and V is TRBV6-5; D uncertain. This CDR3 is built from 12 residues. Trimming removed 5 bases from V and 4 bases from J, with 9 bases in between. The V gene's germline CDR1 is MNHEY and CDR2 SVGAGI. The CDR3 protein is CASSQKGYEQYF. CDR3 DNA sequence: TGTGCCAGCAGTCAGAAGGGTTACGAGCAGTACTTC.

The CDR3 loop is CASSVGDGFTEAFF. The CDR3 region has the DNA TGTGCCAGCAGCGTAGGGGACGGGTTCACTGAAGCTTTCTTT. This chain uses TRBV7-9 with TRBJ1-1; D possibly corresponds to TRBD1 (5 bases). The germline gives CDR1 SEHNR, CDR2 FQNEAQ (reference sequence). The CDR3 totals 14 residues. The germline V and J ends were trimmed by 5 bases and 4 bases, with 14 bases remaining between them.

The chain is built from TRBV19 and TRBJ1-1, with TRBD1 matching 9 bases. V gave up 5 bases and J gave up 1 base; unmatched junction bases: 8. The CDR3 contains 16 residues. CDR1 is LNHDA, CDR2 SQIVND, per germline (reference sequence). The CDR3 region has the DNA TGTGCCAGTAGTCCCGTGGACAGGGGACCGAACACTGAAGCTTTCTTT. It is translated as CASSPVDRGPNTEAFF.

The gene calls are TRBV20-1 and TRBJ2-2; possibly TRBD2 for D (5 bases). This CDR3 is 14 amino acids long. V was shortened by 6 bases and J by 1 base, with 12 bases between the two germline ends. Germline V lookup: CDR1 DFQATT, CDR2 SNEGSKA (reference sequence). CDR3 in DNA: TGCAGTGCCCCCATGAGCGGGAACACCGGGGAGCTGTTTTTT. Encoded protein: CSAPMSGNTGELFF.

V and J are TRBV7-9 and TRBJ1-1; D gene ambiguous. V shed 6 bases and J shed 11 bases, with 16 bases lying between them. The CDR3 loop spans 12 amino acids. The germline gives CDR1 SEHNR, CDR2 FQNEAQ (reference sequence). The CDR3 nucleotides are TGTGCCAGCAGACCCTCCGGCCAACGGGCTTTCTTT. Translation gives CASRPSGQRAFF.

The CDR3 region has the DNA TGTGCCACCAGTGTAGGGGACCTGGCCTACGAGCAGTACTTC. Protein: CATSVGDLAYEQYF. The chain uses TRBV24-1 and TRBJ2-7; D is tentatively TRBD1 or TRBD2 (5 bases each). Per germline, CDR1 KGHDR and CDR2 SFDVKD. The CDR3 consists of 14 residues. V shed 5 bases and J shed 2 bases, with 12 bases lying between them.

The CDR3 protein is CSARVSGTASGEAFF. The CDR3 bases are TGCAGTGCTAGAGTTTCTGGGACCGCAAGTGGTGAAGCTTTCTTT. The chain uses TRBV20-1 and TRBJ1-1, with D possibly matching TRBD1 (5 bases). Trimming left V 1 base short and J 7 bases short, with 19 bases between. The CDR3 length is 15 residues. Looked up from germline, CDR1 is DFQATT and CDR2 is SNEGSKA (reference sequence).

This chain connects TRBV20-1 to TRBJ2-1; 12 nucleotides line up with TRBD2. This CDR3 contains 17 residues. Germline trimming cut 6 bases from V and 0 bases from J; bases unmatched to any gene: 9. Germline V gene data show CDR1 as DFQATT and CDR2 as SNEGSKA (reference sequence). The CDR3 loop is CSAQGLAGSSSYNEQFF. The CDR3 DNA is TGCAGTGCGCAAGGACTAGCGGGATCGAGCTCCTACAATGAGCAGTTCTTC.

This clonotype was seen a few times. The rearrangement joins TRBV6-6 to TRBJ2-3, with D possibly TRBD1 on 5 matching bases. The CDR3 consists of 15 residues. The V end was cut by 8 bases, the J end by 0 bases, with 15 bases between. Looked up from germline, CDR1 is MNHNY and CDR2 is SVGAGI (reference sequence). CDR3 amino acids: CASGYKAGSTDTQYF. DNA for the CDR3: TGTGCCAGCGGATATAAGGCAGGGAGCACAGATACGCAGTATTTT.

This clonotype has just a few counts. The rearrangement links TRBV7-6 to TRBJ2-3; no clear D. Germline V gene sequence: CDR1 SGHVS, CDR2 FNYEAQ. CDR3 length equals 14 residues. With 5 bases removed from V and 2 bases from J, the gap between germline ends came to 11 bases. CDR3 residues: CASSARPNTDTQYF. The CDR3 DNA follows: TGTGCCAGCAGCGCGCGGCCGAACACAGATACGCAGTATTTT. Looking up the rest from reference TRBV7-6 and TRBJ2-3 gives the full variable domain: GAGVSQSPRYKVTKRGQDVALRCDPISGHVSLYWYRQALGQGPEFLTYFNYEAQQDKSGLPNDRFSAERPEGSISTLTIQRTEQRDSAMYRCASSARPNTDTQYFGPGTRLTVL.

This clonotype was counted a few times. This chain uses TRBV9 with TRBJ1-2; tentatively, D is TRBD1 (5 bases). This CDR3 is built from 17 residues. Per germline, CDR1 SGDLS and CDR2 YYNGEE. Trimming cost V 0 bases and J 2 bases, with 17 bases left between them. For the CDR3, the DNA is TGTGCCAGCAGCGTAGCTCTGGGGTGGGGGGGGAACTATGGCTACACCTTC. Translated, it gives CASSVALGWGGNYGYTF.

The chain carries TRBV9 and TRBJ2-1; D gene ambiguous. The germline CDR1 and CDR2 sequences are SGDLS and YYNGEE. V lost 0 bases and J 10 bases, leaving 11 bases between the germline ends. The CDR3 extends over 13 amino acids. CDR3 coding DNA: TGTGCCAGCAGCGTAGACGTGACTGGGGAGCAGTTCTTC. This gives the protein CASSVDVTGEQFF.

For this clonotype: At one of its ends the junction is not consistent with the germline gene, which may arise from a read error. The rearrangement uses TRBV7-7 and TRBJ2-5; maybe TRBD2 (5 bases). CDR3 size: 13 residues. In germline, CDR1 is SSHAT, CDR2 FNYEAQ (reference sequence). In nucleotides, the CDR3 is TGTGCTAGCAGCCCAAACCTGGCGGGTGGTCCGTACTTC. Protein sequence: CASSPNLAGGPYF.